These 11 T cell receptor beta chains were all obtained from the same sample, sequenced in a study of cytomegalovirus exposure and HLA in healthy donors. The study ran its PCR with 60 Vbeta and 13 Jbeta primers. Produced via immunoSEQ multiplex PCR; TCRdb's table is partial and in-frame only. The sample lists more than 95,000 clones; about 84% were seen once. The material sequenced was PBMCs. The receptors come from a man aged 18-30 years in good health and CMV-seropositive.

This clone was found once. CDR3: CASSQAAGYEQFF. CDR3 DNA: TGCGCCAGCAGCCAAGCGGCAGGGTATGAGCAGTTCTTC. The chain employs TRBV4-3 and TRBJ2-1; tentatively, D is TRBD1 (5 bases). Germline V CDR1 and CDR2: LGHNA, YSLEER. V was clipped by 1 base and J by 8 bases, with 9 bases between them. This CDR3 region has 13 residues.

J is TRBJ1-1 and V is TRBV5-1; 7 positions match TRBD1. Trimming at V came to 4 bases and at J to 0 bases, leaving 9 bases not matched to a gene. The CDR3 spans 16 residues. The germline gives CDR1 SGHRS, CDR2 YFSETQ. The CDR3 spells CASSHDRARVNTEAFF. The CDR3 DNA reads TGCGCCAGCAGCCACGACAGGGCAAGGGTGAACACTGAAGCTTTCTTT.

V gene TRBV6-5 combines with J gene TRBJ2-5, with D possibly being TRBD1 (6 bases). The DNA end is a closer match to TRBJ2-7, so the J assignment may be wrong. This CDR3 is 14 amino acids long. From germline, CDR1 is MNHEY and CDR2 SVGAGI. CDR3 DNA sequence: TGTGCCAGCAGTTACGACAAACAGGGTATCGAGCAGTACTTC. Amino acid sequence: CASSYDKQGIEQYF.

CDR3 bases: TGTGCCAGTAGTACGGCAGGGCGAAATCAGCCCCAGCATTTT. It translates to CASSTAGRNQPQHF. The gene calls are TRBV19 and TRBJ1-5, with a weak D call TRBD1 (5 bases). Germline loops: CDR1 LNHDA, CDR2 SQIVND (reference sequence). Trimming took 4 bases from V and 4 from J, leaving 11 bases between them. This CDR3 is built from 14 residues.

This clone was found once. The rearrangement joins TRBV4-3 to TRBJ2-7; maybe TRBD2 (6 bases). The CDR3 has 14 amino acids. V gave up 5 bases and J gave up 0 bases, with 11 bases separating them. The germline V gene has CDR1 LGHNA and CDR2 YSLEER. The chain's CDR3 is CASSDGLLSYEQYF. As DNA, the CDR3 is TGCGCCAGCAGCGACGGACTACTCTCCTACGAGCAGTACTTC.

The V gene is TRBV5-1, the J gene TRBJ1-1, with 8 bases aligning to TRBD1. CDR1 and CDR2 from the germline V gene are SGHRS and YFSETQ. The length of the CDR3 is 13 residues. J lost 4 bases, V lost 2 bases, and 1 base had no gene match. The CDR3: CASSLQGGTEAFF. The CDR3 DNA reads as TGCGCCAGCAGCTTACAGGGGGGCACTGAAGCTTTCTTT. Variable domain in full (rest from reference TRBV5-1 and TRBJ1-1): KAGVTQTPRYLIKTRGQQVTLSCSPISGHRSVSWYQQTPGQGLQFLFEYFSETQRNKGNFPGRFSGRQFSNSRSEMNVSTLELGDSALYLCASSLQGGTEAFFGQGTRLTVV.

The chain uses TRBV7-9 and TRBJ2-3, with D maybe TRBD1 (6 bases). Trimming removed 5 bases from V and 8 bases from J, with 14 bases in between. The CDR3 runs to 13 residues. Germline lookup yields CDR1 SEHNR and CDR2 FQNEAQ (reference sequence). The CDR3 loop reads CASSRLQGGTQYF. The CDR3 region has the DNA TGTGCCAGCAGCCGATTACAGGGCGGTACGCAGTATTTT.

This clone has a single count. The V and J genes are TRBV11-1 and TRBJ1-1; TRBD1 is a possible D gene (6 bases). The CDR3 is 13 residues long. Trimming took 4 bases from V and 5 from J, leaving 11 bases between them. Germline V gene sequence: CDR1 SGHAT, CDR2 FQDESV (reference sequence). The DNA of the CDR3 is TGTGCCAGCAGCTACAGGGCTCGGACTGAAGCTTTCTTT. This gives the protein CASSYRARTEAFF. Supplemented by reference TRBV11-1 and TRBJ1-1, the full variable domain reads EAEVAQSPRYKITEKSQAVAFWCDPISGHATLYWYRQILGQGPELLVQFQDESVVDDSQLPKDRFSAERLKGVDSTLKIQPAELGDSAMYLCASSYRARTEAFFGQGTRLTVV.

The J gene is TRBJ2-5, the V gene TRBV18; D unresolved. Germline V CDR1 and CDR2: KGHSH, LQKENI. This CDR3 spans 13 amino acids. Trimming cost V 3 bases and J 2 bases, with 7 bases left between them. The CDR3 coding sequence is TGTGCCAGCTCACCGAACAGACAAGAGACCCAGTACTTC. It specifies CASSPNRQETQYF. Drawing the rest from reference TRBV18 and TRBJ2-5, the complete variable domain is NAGVMQNPRHLVRRRGQEARLRCSPMKGHSHVYWYRQLPEEGLKFMVYLQKENIIDESGMPKERFSAEFPKEGPSILRIQQVVRGDSAAYFCASSPNRQETQYFGPGTRLLVL.

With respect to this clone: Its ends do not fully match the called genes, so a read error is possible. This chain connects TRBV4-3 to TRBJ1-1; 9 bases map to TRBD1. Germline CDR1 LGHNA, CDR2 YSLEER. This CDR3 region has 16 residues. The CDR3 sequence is CASSQDRDRANTEASF. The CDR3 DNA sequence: TGCGCCAGCAGCCAAGATCGGGACAGGGCCAACACTGAAGCTTCCTTT.

The CDR3 sequence: CASSQGPDRVNTEAFF. The CDR3 nucleotides are TGCGCCAGCAGCCAAGGTCCGGACAGGGTGAACACTGAAGCTTTCTTT. The rearrangement links TRBV4-3 to TRBJ1-1, with 8 bases matching TRBD1. Germline V gene data show CDR1 as LGHNA and CDR2 as YSLEER. The CDR3 runs to 16 residues. V lost 1 base to trimming and J lost 0 bases; unmatched junction nucleotides: 4.